Listed below are T cell receptor beta chains from one sample, sequenced in a study of OX40 agonist ivuxolimab in advanced cancers. The method was immunoSEQ multiplex PCR; TCRdb's version includes in-frame clones alone and lacks a portion of them. The table lists 60,000 to 70,000 clones, 90% of them singletons. The specimen comprised CD4+ or CD8+ T cells sorted from blood, sampled in a trial of the OX40 agonist ivuxolimab. The receptors here all came from an adult with an advanced solid tumor such as melanoma, head and neck, liver or kidney cancer. Each CDR3 is given with its conserved first and last residue. Fields, in order: V gene, J gene, CDR3 protein.

v_gene: TRBV19
j_gene: TRBJ1-5
CDR3aa: CASSEARIGQPQHF

v_gene: TRBV28
j_gene: TRBJ1-1
CDR3aa: CASSLRGPTEAFF

v_gene: TRBV5-1
j_gene: TRBJ2-7
CDR3aa: CASRGLADSYEQYF

v_gene: TRBV6-4
j_gene: TRBJ2-2
CDR3aa: CASRRDRSNTGELFF

v_gene: TRBV28
j_gene: TRBJ2-6
CDR3aa: CASSFLQGNPSGANVLTF

v_gene: TRBV7-2
j_gene: TRBJ2-1
CDR3aa: CASSSQGVGYNEQFF

v_gene: TRBV7-2
j_gene: TRBJ2-5
CDR3aa: CASSPSTQWETQYF

v_gene: TRBV6-9
j_gene: TRBJ1-6
CDR3aa: CASSDGYSPLHF

v_gene: TRBV20-1
j_gene: TRBJ1-5
CDR3aa: CSADGEPQHF

v_gene: TRBV7-2
j_gene: TRBJ2-2
CDR3aa: CASSRTRTGFNTGELFF

v_gene: TRBV5-1
j_gene: TRBJ1-3
CDR3aa: CASSLGRENTIYF

v_gene: TRBV28
j_gene: TRBJ2-1
CDR3aa: CASRVTGTASYNEQFF

v_gene: TRBV7-2
j_gene: TRBJ2-7
CDR3aa: CASSFTGGVYEQYF

v_gene: TRBV5-1
j_gene: TRBJ1-1
CDR3aa: CASSRTENTEAFF

v_gene: TRBV28
j_gene: TRBJ1-1
CDR3aa: CASSLTGAGRRSEAFF

v_gene: TRBV18
j_gene: TRBJ1-5
CDR3aa: CASSPAKTPGSNQPQHF

v_gene: TRBV10-2
j_gene: TRBJ1-5
CDR3aa: CATLGGVGNQPQHF

v_gene: TRBV6-5
j_gene: TRBJ1-5
CDR3aa: CASSFTGGRGNQPQHF

v_gene: TRBV6-5
j_gene: TRBJ2-1
CDR3aa: CASTSGTGNLEQFF

v_gene: TRBV7-2
j_gene: TRBJ1-3
CDR3aa: CASSPMRGGNTIYF

v_gene: TRBV11-2
j_gene: TRBJ1-5
CDR3aa: CASSQDRGRGSNQPQHF

v_gene: TRBV7-2
j_gene: TRBJ2-7
CDR3aa: CASSRDRGNYEQYF

v_gene: TRBV27
j_gene: TRBJ1-4
CDR3aa: CASSPNPTQGGKLFF